The 18 T cell receptor beta chains listed next were all sequenced from one sample in a study of shared clonotypes between healthy human individuals. The assay was immunoSEQ multiplex PCR, and TCRdb's table has in-frame clones only and misses some. The sample shows more than 1,200,000 clones, approximately 98.5% of them seen only once. Sequenced: naive CD4+ T cells sorted from blood. Documented subset: CD45RA+ positively selected. Every receptor here comes from a man aged 25-45 years in good health.

The chain recombines TRBV6-5 with TRBJ1-4; no definite D call. V shed 5 bases and J shed 4 bases, with 14 bases lying between them. The length of the CDR3 is 15 residues. CDR1 and CDR2 (germline): MNHEY, SVGAGI. CDR3 bases: TGTGCCAGCAGTACCCTAGCGGTGATTAATGAAAAACTGTTTTTT. Residues: CASSTLAVINEKLFF.

The V and J genes are TRBV11-3 and TRBJ2-1; the D is unclear. The CDR3 is 13 amino acids. Trimming removed 3 bases at V and 5 bases at J, with 8 bases between. Per the germline V gene, CDR1 is SGHNT and CDR2 is YENEEA. CDR3 in DNA: TGTGCCAGCAGCTTCCAAACGGACAATGAGCAGTTCTTC. It is translated as CASSFQTDNEQFF.

This clone was recorded once. In DNA form, the CDR3 reads TGTGCCAGCAGTTCCTCACAAGGCAGGGGGTCATACTTC. Translation: CASSSSQGRGSYF. The rearrangement joins TRBV6-5 to TRBJ2-7, with 7 bases aligning to TRBD1. CDR1 is MNHEY and CDR2 is SVGAGI in the germline V gene. The CDR3 has 13 residues. J gave up 13 bases and V 4 bases, and 13 bases lay outside the gene matches.

The chain employs TRBV5-6 and TRBJ2-1, with 7 positions matching TRBD2. Trimming removed 0 bases from V and 2 bases from J; junction bases left unmatched: 2. The CDR3 is made up of 15 amino acids. Germline V lookup: CDR1 SGHDT, CDR2 YYEEEE. CDR3 residues: CASSLGGGAYNEQFF. The CDR3, as DNA: TGTGCCAGCAGCTTGGGCGGGGGAGCCTACAATGAGCAGTTCTTC.

The gene calls are TRBV2 and TRBJ2-5; 7 bases match TRBD1. The CDR3 has 15 residues. In germline, CDR1 is SNHLY, CDR2 FYNNEI. The trim removed 6 bases at V and 1 base at J, leaving 8 bases unmatched. CDR3: CASRADRLTQETQYF. The CDR3 nucleotides read TGTGCCAGCAGGGCGGACAGGCTGACCCAAGAGACCCAGTACTTC.

The rearrangement links TRBV9 to TRBJ2-3; 7 bases match TRBD1. The CDR3 length is 16 residues. Germline trimming cut 0 bases from V and 0 bases from J; bases unmatched to any gene: 4. The germline V gene has CDR1 SGDLS and CDR2 YYNGEE. CDR3 nucleotide sequence: TGTGCCAGCAGCGTAGGGACAGGCCTTAGCACAGATACGCAGTATTTT. Translating gives CASSVGTGLSTDTQYF.

The CDR3: CASSYSGGATKNIQYF. DNA of the CDR3: TGTGCCAGCAGTTACTCGGGGGGGGCCACCAAAAACATTCAGTACTTC. The V gene is TRBV6-5, the J gene TRBJ2-4, with D perhaps TRBD2 (7 bases). Trimming removed 0 bases from V and 2 bases from J, with 11 bases in between. Germline values: CDR1 MNHEY, CDR2 SVGAGI. The CDR3 length is 16 residues.

This chain uses TRBV15 with TRBJ2-1; the match to TRBD2 covers 14 bases. J lost 8 bases, V lost 6 bases, and 12 bases had no gene match. The germline CDR1 and CDR2 sequences are LNHNV and YYDKDF (reference sequence). The CDR3 contains 17 residues. The CDR3 sequence is CATRKGTSGSLGDEQFF. The CDR3 DNA is TGTGCCACCAGGAAGGGGACTAGCGGGAGTTTAGGTGATGAGCAGTTCTTC.

The chain couples TRBV6-6 to TRBJ1-5, with unresolved D. The CDR3 sequence is 14 residues long. Trimming cost V 9 bases and J 4 bases, with 16 bases left between them. From germline, CDR1 is MNHNY and CDR2 SVGAGI (reference sequence). In nucleotides, the CDR3 is TGTGCCAGTAGTATCCGGGCCGCGAATCAGCCCCAGCATTTT. Its protein is CASSIRAANQPQHF.

The V and J genes are TRBV4-1 and TRBJ1-2; D possibly corresponds to TRBD1 (6 bases). Germline loops: CDR1 MGHRA, CDR2 YSYEKL. Trimming took 4 bases from V and 4 from J, leaving 10 bases between them. The CDR3 is 13 amino acids. DNA of the CDR3: TGCGCCAGCAGCCCGGACAGTTCCTATGGCTACACCTTC. This codes for CASSPDSSYGYTF.

A single count supports this clone. The J gene is TRBJ2-1, the V gene TRBV10-3; tentatively, D is TRBD2 (6 bases). The V gene lost 7 bases and the J gene lost 0 bases, with 13 bases spanning the gap. The CDR3 is made up of 15 amino acids. Germline V gene data show CDR1 as ENHRY and CDR2 as SYGVKD. CDR3 in amino acids: CAITAGLNSYNEQFF. The DNA of the CDR3 is TGTGCCATCACGGCGGGACTTAACTCCTACAATGAGCAGTTCTTC.

The rearrangement uses TRBV19 and TRBJ1-4; 7 nucleotides agree with TRBD1. The trim removed 0 bases at V and 2 bases at J, leaving 3 bases unmatched. The CDR3 consists of 16 residues. Germline V lookup: CDR1 LNHDA, CDR2 SQIVND (reference sequence). The CDR3 nucleotides read TGTGCCAGTAGTATAGATTCGACAGGGACTAATGAAAAACTGTTTTTT. It translates to CASSIDSTGTNEKLFF.

The J gene is TRBJ2-1, the V gene TRBV6-1; 13 positions match TRBD2. From germline, CDR1 is MNHNS and CDR2 SASEGT. The CDR3 totals 15 residues. With V trimmed by 8 bases and J by 8 bases, 9 bases remained unmatched. The CDR3 loop is CASGTSGNPTDEQFF. CDR3 nucleotides: TGTGCCAGCGGGACTAGCGGGAACCCTACAGATGAGCAGTTCTTC.

This chain joins TRBV5-1 and TRBJ2-1, with TRBD1 matching over 9 bases. The trim removed 4 bases at V and 8 bases at J, leaving 10 bases unmatched. The CDR3 spans 15 residues. Germline-derived CDR1 and CDR2 are SGHRS and YFSETQ. DNA of the CDR3: TGCGCCAGCAGCCAGCGGGACAGGGAGAAGGATGAGCAGTTCTTC. This codes for CASSQRDREKDEQFF.

This clone is a singleton in its sample. The chain couples TRBV5-4 to TRBJ2-5; TRBD1 agrees at 9 bases. CDR3 length: 12 amino acids. The germline gives CDR1 SGHNT, CDR2 YYREEE (reference sequence). Trimming took 7 bases from V and 5 from J; bases not matched to a gene: 3. The CDR3 loop is CASGDRGETQYF. CDR3 nucleotide sequence: TGTGCCAGCGGCGACAGGGGGGAGACCCAGTACTTC.

V and J are TRBV13 and TRBJ2-7; 11 positions agree with TRBD2. The CDR3 runs 16 residues. V gave up 4 bases and J gave up 6 bases; unmatched junction bases: 11. In germline, CDR1 is PRHDT, CDR2 FYEKMQ (reference sequence). Here the CDR3 DNA reads TGTGCCAGCAGCTCGGCGGTTAGCGGGAGGGCCCGCGAGCAGTACTTC. Translation gives CASSSAVSGRAREQYF.

The rearrangement uses TRBV7-6 and TRBJ2-4, with no clear D. The CDR3 has 16 amino acids. Germline V gene data show CDR1 as SGHVS and CDR2 as FNYEAQ. The V and J ends lost 5 bases and 1 base respectively, with 15 bases between them. CDR3 amino acids: CASSPPISSAKNIQYF. In nucleotides, the CDR3 is TGTGCCAGCAGCCCCCCAATAAGCTCGGCCAAAAACATTCAGTACTTC.

V is TRBV12-2 and J is TRBJ2-7; TRBD2 reflects the table's D call only, with no check against the DNA. TRBV12-2 is a pseudogene segment. This CDR3 region has 17 residues. CDR3 region: CASRLARGAGAPGEQYF. DNA for the CDR3: TGTGCAAGTCGCTTAGCGCGGGGGGCGGGAGCGCCCGGCGAGCAGTACTTC.